This TCR beta chain derives from a study of blood T cells in healthy people across ages. A J-beta primer mix and a sample-barcoded 5' primer were used in a second PCR of roughly 6 to 12 cycles. Template switching added a 12-random-nucleotide identifier to every cDNA molecule. TCRdb passed the 5' RACE reads through MiXCR, listing each CDR3 protein once. The sample shows roughly 1,700,000 distinct CDR3 sequences, roughly 27% of them seen only once. Trimming removed 3 bases from V and 0 bases from J, with 9 bases in between. This CDR3 region has 14 residues. The germline gives CDR1 SGHRS, CDR2 YFSETQ. The source of this sequence is a woman in her 30s in good health. The V call is TRBV5-1, the J call TRBJ2-5, with D maybe TRBD2 (5 bases). The sequenced sample consisted of blood. The CDR3 DNA sequence: TGCGCCAGCAGCTCACTAGTGAACCAAGAGACCCAGTACTTC. It encodes CASSSLVNQETQYF.